These T cell receptor beta chains were read from a single sample in a study of T cell responses to AZD1222 COVID-19 vaccine. Produced via immunoSEQ multiplex PCR; TCRdb's table is partial and in-frame only. The sample comprises about 260,000 clones, approximately 95% of which are singletons, and roughly 0.5% rests with the top ten. The source was peripheral blood, collected on day 0 of AZD1222 vaccination. These TCRs come from an adult in good health. Each CDR3 is given with its conserved first and last residue. D genes are given only for firm matches. Rows give clone size only sometimes, using once, few, many, or a class for an expanded clone.

>-|TRBV28|TRBJ2-7|-
CASSLLDYEQYF
TGTGCCAGCAGTTTATTGGACTACGAGCAGTACTTC
>-|TRBV6-5|TRBJ1-4|-
CASSSFVREKLFF
TGTGCCAGCAGTTCTTTTGTGCGGGAAAAACTGTTTTTT
>-|TRBV28|TRBJ2-7|-
CASSVTGTSNYEQYF
TGTGCCAGCAGTGTAACCGGGACTTCGAATTACGAGCAGTACTTC
>-|TRBV19|TRBJ2-7|once
CASSIFGGPLADEQYF
TGTGCCAGTAGTATATTCGGGGGACCCTTGGCGGACGAGCAGTACTTC
>-|TRBV6-5|TRBJ1-2|-
CASSNEGRGYTF
TGTGCCAGCAGCAACGAGGGGAGAGGCTACACCTTC
>-|TRBV4-3|TRBJ2-5|once
CASSQDVWVRPGETQYF
TGCGCCAGCAGCCAAGATGTCTGGGTCAGGCCGGGAGAGACCCAGTACTTC
>TRBD2|TRBV20-1|TRBJ2-1|-
CSASAGTSAGEQFF
TGCAGTGCTAGTGCCGGGACTAGCGCGGGTGAGCAGTTCTTC
>-|TRBV5-5|TRBJ2-1|-
CASTQGPQNEQFF
TGTGCCAGCACCCAGGGCCCCCAGAATGAGCAGTTCTTC
>TRBD1|TRBV10-3|TRBJ2-1|-
CAAQGQGASSYNEQFF
TGTGCCGCCCAAGGACAGGGGGCGAGCTCCTACAATGAGCAGTTCTTC
>-|TRBV7-6|TRBJ1-6|-
CASSLQGRENSPLHF
TGTGCCAGCAGCTTGCAGGGACGGGAAAATTCACCCCTCCACTTT
>-|TRBV5-4|TRBJ2-2|-
CASSLVQGRTGELFF
TGTGCCAGCAGCTTGGTTCAGGGACGGACCGGGGAGCTGTTTTTT